The 5 T cell receptor beta chains in this list originate from one sample, sequenced in a study of blood T cell repertoires in COVID-19. TCRdb's copy holds only in-frame clones and misses some; the assay was immunoSEQ multiplex PCR. The table shows about 170,000 clones, with about 82% occurring only once. The specimen sequenced was peripheral blood. The receptor source for this set is a man aged 45 to 65 with active or convalescent COVID-19.

The chain is built from TRBV20-1 and TRBJ1-2; D remains ambiguous. CDR1 is DFQATT and CDR2 is SNEGSKA in the germline V gene (reference sequence). The CDR3 runs 12 residues. V was clipped by 3 bases and J by 2 bases, with 7 bases between them. CDR3 amino acids: CSASRRNYGYTF. The CDR3 region has the DNA TGCAGTGCTAGTCGCAGGAACTATGGCTACACCTTC.

The chain couples TRBV3-1 (or the pseudogene TRBV3-2) to TRBJ1-2, with D perhaps TRBD1 (5 bases). Germline CDR1 reads LGHDT; CDR2 reads YNNKEL (reference sequence). This CDR3 contains 15 residues. Between the trimmed V and J ends, which lost 2 bases and 0 bases, there was a span of 10 bases. Written as DNA, the CDR3 is TGTGCCAGCAGCCAAACCCGCAGGGCTAACTATGGCTACACCTTC. Translating gives CASSQTRRANYGYTF.

V gene TRBV12-3 or TRBV12-4 combines with J gene TRBJ1-1, with TRBD1 as a possible D gene (6 bases). Trimming cost V 6 bases and J 0 bases, with 8 bases left between them. The CDR3 length is 13 residues. Here the CDR3 reads CASRGTLNTEAFF. CDR3 coding DNA: TGTGCCAGCAGGGGGACACTGAACACTGAAGCTTTCTTT.

This chain links TRBV7-2 with TRBJ2-7, with TRBD2 matching 8 bases. There are 14 residues in the CDR3. Germline CDR1 and CDR2: SGHTA and FQGNSA. V shed 4 bases, J shed 4 bases, and the junction held 6 bases outside the gene matches. The CDR3 spells CASSSTSGSYEQYF. For the CDR3, the DNA is TGTGCCAGCAGCTCCACTAGCGGTTCGTACGAGCAGTACTTC.

The chain recombines TRBV19 with TRBJ1-4; D might be TRBD1 (6 bases). V was clipped by 10 bases and J by 3 bases, with 12 bases between them. From germline, CDR1 is LNHDA and CDR2 SQIVND (reference sequence). This CDR3 comprises 13 residues. The CDR3, as DNA: TGTGCCACGAGACAGGCGGCTAATGAAAAACTGTTTTTT. Translating gives CATRQAANEKLFF.